This section outlines one TCR beta chain sequence together with its context. These data originate in a study of control samples from healthy donors and cancer patients. The CDR3 covers 13 residues. From germline, CDR1 is GTSNPN and CDR2 SVGIG (reference sequence). The V gene lost 3 bases and the J gene lost 6 bases, with 11 bases spanning the gap. Repertoires were generated with immunoSEQ multiplex PCR, while TCRdb's copy carries only in-frame clones and drops some. The table lists approximately 100,000 clones, about 84% of them singletons. Sequenced material: blood. V and J are TRBV30 and TRBJ1-4; D unresolved. This receptor was identified in a woman aged 35 to 49 in good health. Here the CDR3 reads CAWRPGVHEKLFF. The CDR3 DNA is TGTGCCTGGAGACCGGGAGTTCATGAAAAACTGTTTTTT.